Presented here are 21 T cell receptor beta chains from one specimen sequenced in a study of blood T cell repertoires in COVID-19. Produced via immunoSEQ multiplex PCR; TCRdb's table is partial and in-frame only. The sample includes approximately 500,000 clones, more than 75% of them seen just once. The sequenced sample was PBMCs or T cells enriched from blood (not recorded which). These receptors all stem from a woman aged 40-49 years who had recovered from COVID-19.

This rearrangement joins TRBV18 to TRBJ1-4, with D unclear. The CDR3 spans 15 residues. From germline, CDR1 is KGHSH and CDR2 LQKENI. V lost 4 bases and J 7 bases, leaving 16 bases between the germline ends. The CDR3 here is CASSRRTAVGEKLFF. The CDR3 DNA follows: TGTGCCAGCTCACGACGAACAGCGGTCGGTGAAAAACTGTTTTTT.

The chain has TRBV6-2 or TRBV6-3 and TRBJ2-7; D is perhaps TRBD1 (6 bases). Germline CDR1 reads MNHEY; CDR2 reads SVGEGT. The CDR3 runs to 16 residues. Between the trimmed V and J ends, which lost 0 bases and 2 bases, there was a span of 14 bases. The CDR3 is CASSYSGQRGTYEQYF. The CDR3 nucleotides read TGTGCCAGCAGTTACTCAGGACAGAGAGGTACCTACGAGCAGTACTTC.

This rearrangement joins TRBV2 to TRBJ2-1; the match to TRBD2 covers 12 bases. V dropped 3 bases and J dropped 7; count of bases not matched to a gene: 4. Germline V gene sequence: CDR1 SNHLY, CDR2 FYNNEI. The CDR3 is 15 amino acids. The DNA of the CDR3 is TGTGCCAGCAGTGATCCTAGCGGGAGGGTTAATGAGCAGTTCTTC. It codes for CASSDPSGRVNEQFF.

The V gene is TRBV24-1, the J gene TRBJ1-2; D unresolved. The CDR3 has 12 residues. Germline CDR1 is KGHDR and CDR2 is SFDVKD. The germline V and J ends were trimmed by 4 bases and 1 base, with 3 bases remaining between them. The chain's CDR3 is CATSDSNYGYTF. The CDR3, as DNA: TGTGCCACCAGTGACAGTAACTATGGCTACACCTTC.

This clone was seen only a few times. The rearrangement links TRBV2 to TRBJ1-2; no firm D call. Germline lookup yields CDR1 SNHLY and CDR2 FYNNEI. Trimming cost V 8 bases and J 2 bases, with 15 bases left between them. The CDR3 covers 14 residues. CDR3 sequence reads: CASPNDSGNYGYTF. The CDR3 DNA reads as TGTGCCAGCCCAAACGATAGCGGAAACTATGGCTACACCTTC.

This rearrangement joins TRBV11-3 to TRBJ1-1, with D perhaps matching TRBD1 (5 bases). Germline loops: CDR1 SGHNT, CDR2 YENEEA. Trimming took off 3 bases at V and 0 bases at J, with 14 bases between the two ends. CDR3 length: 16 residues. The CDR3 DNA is TGTGCCAGCAGCTTCGGCTCTAGGGGCATGAACACTGAAGCTTTCTTT. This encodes CASSFGSRGMNTEAFF.

CDR3: CASSPGRGTEAFF. The CDR3 DNA sequence: TGTGCCAGCAGTCCCGGACGGGGAACTGAAGCTTTCTTT. This rearrangement joins TRBV27 to TRBJ1-1; D gene ambiguous. This CDR3 comprises 13 residues. CDR1 and CDR2 (germline): MNHEY, SMNVEV (reference sequence). Trimming stripped 5 bases from V and 5 bases from J, with 12 bases between.

The CDR3 DNA follows: TGCGCCAGCAGGCCGGGACTAGCGGAAACCGGGGAGCTGTTTTTT. Protein: CASRPGLAETGELFF. The rearrangement links TRBV10-2 to TRBJ2-2; 11 nucleotides agree with TRBD2. Per the germline V gene, CDR1 is WSHSY and CDR2 is SAAADI. This CDR3 comprises 15 residues. V trimming: 6 bases; J trimming: 5 bases; junction bases outside the gene matches: 5.

CDR3: CASSEAGQGITGYTF. CDR3 DNA: TGTGCCAGCAGTGAAGCGGGGCAGGGAATTACTGGCTACACCTTC. V gene TRBV2 combines with J gene TRBJ1-2; tentative D call: TRBD1 (5 bases). Looked up from germline, CDR1 is SNHLY and CDR2 is FYNNEI. The CDR3 loop spans 15 amino acids. The ends were cut back, 0 bases at V and 7 bases at J, with 15 bases in the middle.

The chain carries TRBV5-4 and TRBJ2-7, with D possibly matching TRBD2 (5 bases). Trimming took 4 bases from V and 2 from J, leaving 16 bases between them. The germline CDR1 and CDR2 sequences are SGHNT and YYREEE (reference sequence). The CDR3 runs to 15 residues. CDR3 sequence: CASSGGRTPTYEQYF. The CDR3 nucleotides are TGTGCCAGCAGCGGAGGACGGACTCCTACCTACGAGCAGTACTTC.

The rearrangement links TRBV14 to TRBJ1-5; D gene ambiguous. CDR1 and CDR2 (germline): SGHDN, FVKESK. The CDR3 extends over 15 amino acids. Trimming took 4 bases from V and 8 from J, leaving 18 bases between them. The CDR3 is CASSRSGIPGEPQHF. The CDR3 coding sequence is TGTGCCAGCAGCCGTTCCGGGATCCCCGGGGAGCCCCAGCATTTT.

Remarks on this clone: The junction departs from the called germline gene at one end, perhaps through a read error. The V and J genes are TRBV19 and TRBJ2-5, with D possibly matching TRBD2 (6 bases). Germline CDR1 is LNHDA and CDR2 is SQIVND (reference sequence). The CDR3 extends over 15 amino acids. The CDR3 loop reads CASSTRLGAEETRYF. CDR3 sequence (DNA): TGTGCCAGTAGTACGCGACTAGGGGCTGAAGAGACCCGGTACTTC.

The CDR3 DNA is TGCGCCAGCAGCTTGGAGAGACAGAATAGCAATCAGCCCCAGCATTTT. Translation gives CASSLERQNSNQPQHF. The chain joins TRBV5-1 to TRBJ1-5; a weak D match, TRBD1 (5 bases). The V gene's germline CDR1 is SGHRS and CDR2 YFSETQ. Trimming removed 0 bases from V and 0 bases from J, with 10 bases in between. The CDR3 runs to 16 residues.

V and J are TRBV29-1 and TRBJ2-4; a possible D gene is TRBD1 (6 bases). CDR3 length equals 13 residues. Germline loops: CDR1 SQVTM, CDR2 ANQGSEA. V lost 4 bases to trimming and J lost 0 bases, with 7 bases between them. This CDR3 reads CSVGGLAKNIQYF. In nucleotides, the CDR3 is TGCAGCGTTGGGGGGCTAGCCAAAAACATTCAGTACTTC.

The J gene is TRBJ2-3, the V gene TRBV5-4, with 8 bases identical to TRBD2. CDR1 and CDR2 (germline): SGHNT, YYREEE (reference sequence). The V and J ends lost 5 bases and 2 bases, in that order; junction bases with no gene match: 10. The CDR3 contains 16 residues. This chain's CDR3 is CASSSVTSGLTDTQYF. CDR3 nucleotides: TGTGCCAGCAGTTCTGTTACTAGCGGCCTCACAGATACGCAGTATTTT.

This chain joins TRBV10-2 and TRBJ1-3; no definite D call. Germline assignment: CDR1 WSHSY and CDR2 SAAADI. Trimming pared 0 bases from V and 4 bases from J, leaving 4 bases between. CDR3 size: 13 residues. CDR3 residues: CASSESGGNTIYF. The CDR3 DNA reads TGCGCCAGCAGTGAGTCCGGGGGAAACACCATATATTTT.

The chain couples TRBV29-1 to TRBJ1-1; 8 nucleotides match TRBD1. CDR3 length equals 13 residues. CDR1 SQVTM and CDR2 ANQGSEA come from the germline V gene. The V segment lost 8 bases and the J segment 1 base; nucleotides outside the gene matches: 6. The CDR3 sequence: CSIDQGANTEAFF. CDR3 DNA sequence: TGCAGCATAGACCAGGGGGCGAACACTGAAGCTTTCTTT.

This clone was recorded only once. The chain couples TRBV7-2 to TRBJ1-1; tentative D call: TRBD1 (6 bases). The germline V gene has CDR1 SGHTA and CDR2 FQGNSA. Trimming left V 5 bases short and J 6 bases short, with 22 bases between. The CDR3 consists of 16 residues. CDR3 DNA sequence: TGTGCCAGCAGCCAAGTCCCGACAGGCCCGATGGCTGAAGCTTTCTTT. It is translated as CASSQVPTGPMAEAFF.

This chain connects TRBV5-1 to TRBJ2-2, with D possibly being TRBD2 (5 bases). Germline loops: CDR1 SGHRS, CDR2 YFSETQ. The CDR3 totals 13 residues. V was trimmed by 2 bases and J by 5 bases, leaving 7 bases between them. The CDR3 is CASSFGDTGELFF. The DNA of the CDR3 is TGCGCCAGCAGCTTCGGGGATACCGGGGAGCTGTTTTTT.

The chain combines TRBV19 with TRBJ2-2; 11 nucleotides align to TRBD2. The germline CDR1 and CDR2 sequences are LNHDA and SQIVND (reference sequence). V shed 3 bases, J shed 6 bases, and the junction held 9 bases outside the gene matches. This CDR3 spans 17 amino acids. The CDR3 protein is CASSIEVAGGGAGELFF. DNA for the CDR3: TGTGCCAGTAGTATTGAAGTAGCGGGAGGGGGGGCCGGGGAGCTGTTTTTT.

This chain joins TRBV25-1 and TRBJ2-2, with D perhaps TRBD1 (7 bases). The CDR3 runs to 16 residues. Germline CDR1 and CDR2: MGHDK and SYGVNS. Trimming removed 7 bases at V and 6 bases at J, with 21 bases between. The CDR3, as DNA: TGTGCCAGCACTCCAAGGGGCAGGGGGGATGCCGGGGAGCTGTTTTTT. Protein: CASTPRGRGDAGELFF.